This entry features one T cell receptor (beta chain) sequence. Its specificity is unknown. These data belong to a study of blood T cells in healthy people across ages. No fewer than 6 micrograms of total RNA were isolated from every sample. A J-beta primer mix and a sample-barcoded 5' primer were used in a second PCR of roughly 6 to 11 cycles. Each cDNA molecule, via a template-switch adaptor with 12 random nucleotides, was tagged. TCRdb re-called the 5' RACE reads with MiXCR, one entry per CDR3 protein. The sample consists of 1,500,000 or so distinct CDR3 sequences, around 40% of them appearing once. The study, taken as a whole, reports: When one million T cells were used, diversity estimates were thought to be underestimates. Fewer expanded clones and more diversity marked long-lived versus aged donors.

The sample taken for sequencing was blood. The TCR was taken from a woman aged 18-29 years in good health.

The CDR3 loop is CATTASSRLTEAFF. The CDR3 DNA sequence: TGTGCCACCACCGCGAGCAGTAGACTCACTGAAGCTTTCTTT. The chain recombines TRBV15 with TRBJ1-1; no reliable D call. The length of the CDR3 is 14 residues. V was cut by 7 bases and J by 4 bases, with 16 bases left in between. The germline V gene has CDR1 LNHNV and CDR2 YYDKDF (reference sequence).